Each of the 21 T cell receptor beta chains below was sequenced from the same sample in a study of ipilimumab plus nivolumab after autologous stem cell transplantation. TCRdb keeps only in-frame clones here, not all; method: immunoSEQ multiplex PCR. The sample records about 40,000 clones, almost 95% being singletons. The specimen comprised PBMCs, sampled in a trial of ipilimumab plus nivolumab as post-transplant consolidation. Receptor source: a male donor with multiple myeloma.

The CDR3 region has the DNA TGTGCCAGCAGTTTGATGGGACAGGGGGCTGGAAACACCATATATTTT. It codes for CASSLMGQGAGNTIYF. The J gene is TRBJ1-3, the V gene TRBV27; 11 bases fit TRBD1. Trimming at V came to 3 bases and at J to 2 bases, leaving 3 bases not matched to a gene. CDR3 length equals 16 residues. CDR1 is MNHEY, CDR2 SMNVEV, per germline (reference sequence).

With regard to this clone: Other nucleotide sequences from this sample produce the same CDR3. The chain is built from TRBV7-2 and TRBJ2-7; 9 bases align to TRBD1. This CDR3 is 15 amino acids long. With 5 bases clipped from V and 1 base from J, the junction kept 6 bases outside the gene matches. The germline V gene encodes CDR1 SGHTA and CDR2 FQGNSA. The CDR3 region has the DNA TGTGCCAGCAGCCTAGGGACAGGGAGGTCCTACGAGCAGTACTTC. It translates to CASSLGTGRSYEQYF. Supplemented by reference TRBV7-2 and TRBJ2-7, the full variable domain reads GAGVSQSPSNKVTEKGKDVELRCDPISGHTALYWYRQSLGQGLEFLIYFQGNSAPDKSGLPSDRFSAERTGGSVSTLTIQRTQQEDSAVYLCASSLGTGRSYEQYFGPGTRLTVT.

The chain combines TRBV19 with TRBJ2-1; D unclear. Germline V CDR1 and CDR2: LNHDA, SQIVND (reference sequence). The CDR3 sequence is 14 residues long. Trimming shortened V by 6 bases and J by 5 bases, and 14 bases separated the two germline ends. DNA for the CDR3: TGTGCCAGTAGAGTAAGGGAATATCACAATGAGCAGTTCTTC. It codes for CASRVREYHNEQFF.

The V gene is TRBV18, the J gene TRBJ2-1, with D hard to call. Germline lookup yields CDR1 KGHSH and CDR2 LQKENI. There are 15 residues in the CDR3. Between the trimmed V and J ends, which lost 3 bases and 0 bases, there was a span of 9 bases. The CDR3 here is CASSPSLSSYNEQFF. For the CDR3, the DNA is TGTGCCAGCTCACCGTCACTGAGCTCCTACAATGAGCAGTTCTTC.

J is TRBJ2-1 and V is TRBV9, with D perhaps matching TRBD1 (5 bases). V gave up 1 base and J gave up 7 bases, with 12 bases separating them. The CDR3 spans 14 residues. Germline V CDR1 and CDR2: SGDLS, YYNGEE. The CDR3 DNA sequence: TGTGCCAGCAGCGTACTGCAGGGCGGTAATGAGCAGTTCTTC. It is translated as CASSVLQGGNEQFF.

This chain joins TRBV29-1 and TRBJ1-1; 7 nucleotides match TRBD1. The CDR3 is 11 amino acids. The germline gives CDR1 SQVTM, CDR2 ANQGSEA. Trimming removed 7 bases from V and 11 bases from J; junction bases left unmatched: 10. Here the CDR3 reads CSGGSGGMAFF. The CDR3 region has the DNA TGCAGCGGGGGGTCAGGGGGAATGGCTTTCTTT. Full variable domain (remainder filled in from reference TRBV29-1 and TRBJ1-1): SAVISQKPSRDICQRGTSLTIQCQVDSQVTMMFWYRQQPGQSLTLIATANQGSEATYESGFVIDKFPISRPNLTFSTLTVSNMSPEDSSIYLCSGGSGGMAFFGQGTRLTVV.

The sample holds a few counts of this clone. The chain has TRBV11-3 and TRBJ2-5, with a possible D match to TRBD1 (8 bases). The CDR3 runs to 15 residues. Germline CDR1 reads SGHNT; CDR2 reads YENEEA. Trimming left V 5 bases short and J 5 bases short, with 18 bases between. Here the CDR3 DNA reads TGTGCCAGCAGCCCAGGACAGGGAGGGGAGGAGACCCAGTACTTC. Its translation is CASSPGQGGEETQYF. The full variable domain, with the rest looked up from reference TRBV11-3 and TRBJ2-5, is EAGVVQSPRYKIIEKKQPVAFWCNPISGHNTLYWYLQNLGQGPELLIRYENEEAVDDSQLPKDRFSAERLKGVDSTLKIQPAELGDSAVYLCASSPGQGGEETQYFGPGTRLLVL.

The chain uses TRBV21-1 and TRBJ1-5. TRBV21-1 is tagged as a pseudogene. The CDR3 has 17 amino acids. Here the CDR3 DNA reads TGTGCCAGCAGCAAAATCGGGTCGGGGAGGGGCAATCAGCCCCAGCATTTT. It translates to CASSKIGSGRGNQPQHF.

V and J are TRBV6-5 and TRBJ1-1; D unclear. Germline CDR1 MNHEY, CDR2 SVGAGI. The CDR3 is made up of 13 amino acids. V gave up 4 bases and J gave up 6 bases, with 12 bases separating them. The CDR3 DNA follows: TGTGCCAGCAGTTCCCGACCGAGCCCTGAAGCTTTCTTT. This encodes CASSSRPSPEAFF.

This chain connects TRBV28 to TRBJ1-4, with D uncertain. The CDR3 spans 12 residues. V lost 6 bases and J 2 bases, leaving 4 bases between the germline ends. From germline, CDR1 is MDHEN and CDR2 SYDVKM. The chain's CDR3 is CASSKTNEKLFF. In DNA form, the CDR3 reads TGTGCCAGCAGCAAGACTAATGAAAAACTGTTTTTT.

This chain uses TRBV11-2 with TRBJ2-1; 14 nucleotides match TRBD2. Germline CDR1 SGHAT, CDR2 FQNNGV. The CDR3 consists of 15 residues. V lost 5 bases to trimming and J lost 9 bases; unmatched junction nucleotides: 6. CDR3 amino acids: CASSLGTSGSFEQFF. CDR3 coding DNA: TGTGCCAGCAGCCTCGGGACTAGCGGGAGCTTTGAGCAGTTCTTC.

This clone has only one observation. V gene TRBV2 combines with J gene TRBJ1-3; a possible D gene is TRBD1 (5 bases). Germline loops: CDR1 SNHLY, CDR2 FYNNEI. The CDR3 sequence is 15 residues long. V lost 5 bases to trimming and J lost 7 bases, with 18 bases between them. CDR3: CASSPGRGRRNTIYF. Written as DNA, the CDR3 is TGTGCCAGCAGTCCGGGACGGGGCCGGCGGAACACCATATATTTT.

V gene TRBV10-2 combines with J gene TRBJ2-3; D is unclear. This CDR3 contains 15 residues. CDR1 and CDR2 (germline): WSHSY, SAAADI. Trimming stripped 3 bases from V and 0 bases from J, with 10 bases between. As DNA, the CDR3 is TGCGCCAGCAGTGATACCCATGGTAGCACAGATACGCAGTATTTT. Its translation is CASSDTHGSTDTQYF.

The gene calls are TRBV27 and TRBJ2-5; a possible D gene is TRBD1 (5 bases). Trimming took 2 bases from V and 1 from J, leaving 11 bases between them. Germline values: CDR1 MNHEY, CDR2 SMNVEV (reference sequence). The CDR3 has 15 residues. The chain's CDR3 is CASSLQGMLQETQYF. CDR3 nucleotides: TGTGCCAGCAGTTTACAGGGAATGCTCCAAGAGACCCAGTACTTC.

V and J are TRBV5-5 and TRBJ2-7; 7 nucleotides match TRBD1. CDR3 length equals 14 residues. The V gene end was trimmed by 3 bases and the J gene end by 0 bases; junction bases not matched to a gene: 3. Germline CDR1 reads SGHKS; CDR2 reads YYEKEE (reference sequence). The CDR3 loop is CASSSGTVSYEQYF. For the CDR3, the DNA is TGTGCCAGCAGCTCCGGGACAGTCTCCTACGAGCAGTACTTC.

The chain combines TRBV29-1 with TRBJ2-5, with 12 bases aligning to TRBD2. The CDR3 runs to 14 residues. From germline, CDR1 is SQVTM and CDR2 ANQGSEA. V gave up 7 bases and J gave up 4 bases; unmatched junction bases: 7. The CDR3 bases are TGCAGCGCCCGAGGGACTAGCGGGCGAGAGACCCAGTACTTC. It yields the protein CSARGTSGRETQYF. The entire variable domain, with the rest obtained from reference TRBV29-1 and TRBJ2-5, is as follows: SAVISQKPSRDICQRGTSLTIQCQVDSQVTMMFWYRQQPGQSLTLIATANQGSEATYESGFVIDKFPISRPNLTFSTLTVSNMSPEDSSIYLCSARGTSGRETQYFGPGTRLLVL.

The chain couples TRBV7-3 to TRBJ1-2, with 7 nucleotides matching TRBD1. CDR1 and CDR2 (germline): SGHTA, FQGTGA. The ends lost 5 bases at V and 0 bases at J; junction bases unmatched: 9. This CDR3 spans 16 amino acids. The CDR3 spells CASSPAGTEANYGYTF. In nucleotides, the CDR3 is TGTGCCAGCAGCCCCGCCGGGACAGAAGCTAACTATGGCTACACCTTC.

V gene TRBV28 combines with J gene TRBJ1-3; the D gene is possibly TRBD1 (6 bases). The CDR3 covers 14 residues. CDR1 is MDHEN and CDR2 is SYDVKM in the germline V gene. V shed 8 bases and J shed 5 bases, with 16 bases lying between them. CDR3 DNA: TGTGCCAGCGGGGGGTCGGACAGCCGAAACACCATATATTTT. It translates to CASGGSDSRNTIYF. The full variable domain, its missing parts supplied by reference TRBV28 and TRBJ1-3, is DVKVTQSSRYLVKRTGEKVFLECVQDMDHENMFWYRQDPGLGLRLIYFSYDVKMKEKGDIPEGYSVSREKKERFSLILESASTNQTSMYLCASGGSDSRNTIYFGEGSWLTVV.

The CDR3 sequence is CASSLEGTRVMQFF. Written as DNA, the CDR3 is TGTGCCAGCAGTTTAGAGGGGACTAGAGTGATGCAGTTCTTC. V is TRBV27 and J is TRBJ2-1; 8 bases map to TRBD2. The CDR3 spans 14 residues. V lost 2 bases to trimming and J lost 12 bases; unmatched junction nucleotides: 9. Germline loops: CDR1 MNHEY, CDR2 SMNVEV (reference sequence).

The V and J genes are TRBV5-4 and TRBJ2-1; a possible D gene is TRBD2 (5 bases). The CDR3 spans 16 residues. In germline, CDR1 is SGHNT, CDR2 YYREEE (reference sequence). Trimming cost V 0 bases and J 0 bases, with 10 bases left between them. CDR3 DNA: TGTGCCAGCAGCTTGGGGATAGCGACCTCCTACAATGAGCAGTTCTTC. Its protein product is CASSLGIATSYNEQFF.

The chain has TRBV29-1 and TRBJ1-2; D ambiguous. The CDR3 sequence is 12 residues long. Germline assignment: CDR1 SQVTM and CDR2 ANQGSEA. The V end was cut by 7 bases, the J end by 4 bases, with 13 bases between. CDR3 residues: CSAWANLYGYTF. CDR3 nucleotides: TGCAGCGCCTGGGCCAACCTCTATGGCTACACCTTC.